These 12 T cell receptor beta chains came from one sample sequenced in a study of T cell responses to AZD1222 COVID-19 vaccine. Assay: immunoSEQ multiplex PCR; the TCRdb copy retains only in-frame clones and omits some. The sample holds 140,000 or so clones, 88% seen once. The sequences come from peripheral blood, collected 28 days after the second AZD1222 dose. All receptors derive from an adult who received the AZD1222 COVID-19 vaccine.

This clone was counted only a few times. The chain carries TRBV24-1 and TRBJ1-2; D not resolved. V was pared by 5 bases and J by 8 bases, with 17 bases between. The CDR3 is 14 amino acids. Germline values: CDR1 KGHDR, CDR2 SFDVKD. The CDR3 sequence: CATSAEGRTGGYTF. DNA for the CDR3: TGTGCCACCAGTGCCGAAGGGCGGACCGGGGGCTACACCTTC.

This chain joins TRBV6-6 and TRBJ2-7, with D perhaps being TRBD1 or TRBD2 (5 bases each). The CDR3 is made up of 13 amino acids. The V end lost 2 bases, the J end lost 4 bases, and 9 bases lay between the germline ends. The V gene's germline CDR1 is MNHNY and CDR2 SVGAGI (reference sequence). This CDR3 reads CASSYRDGYEQYF. In nucleotides, the CDR3 is TGTGCCAGCAGTTACCGGGACGGGTACGAGCAGTACTTC.

The CDR3 reads CSASDPQQRNTEAFF. The CDR3 bases are TGCAGTGCTAGTGACCCCCAACAGAGAAACACTGAAGCTTTCTTT. The chain recombines TRBV20-1 with TRBJ1-1; D ambiguous. Trimming took off 3 bases at V and 2 bases at J, with 16 bases between the two ends. The CDR3 consists of 15 residues. Germline loops: CDR1 DFQATT, CDR2 SNEGSKA (reference sequence).

The chain recombines TRBV7-2 with TRBJ1-3; D not resolved. This CDR3 has 17 amino acids. V was trimmed by 5 bases and J by 0 bases, leaving 17 bases between them. The germline CDR1 and CDR2 sequences are SGHTA and FQGNSA. The CDR3, as DNA: TGTGCCAGCAGCCGTACTCAGCTTGTTAGCTCTGGAAACACCATATATTTT. Translation: CASSRTQLVSSGNTIYF.

The J gene is TRBJ2-6, the V gene TRBV21-1; TRBD2 is the table's D call and was not checked against the DNA. TRBV21-1 has pseudogene status. This CDR3 contains 17 residues. CDR3 bases: TGTGCCAGCAGCAAAAGGGAGGTATTCTCTGGGGCCAACGTCCTGACTTTC. Translating it yields CASSKREVFSGANVLTF.

The chain carries TRBV7-2 and TRBJ1-2; 10 bases are shared with TRBD1. The CDR3 has 14 residues. Germline V gene sequence: CDR1 SGHTA, CDR2 FQGNSA. The junction had 6 bases not matched to a gene; V was cut back by 3 bases and J by 8 bases. CDR3 sequence (DNA): TGTGCCAGCAGCTTCCGACAGGGGGCGAGGGGCTACACCTTC. Its protein product is CASSFRQGARGYTF.

The chain uses TRBV27 and TRBJ2-7; the D is unclear. The V and J ends lost 2 bases and 9 bases respectively, with 14 bases between them. Germline V lookup: CDR1 MNHEY, CDR2 SMNVEV (reference sequence). This CDR3 region has 13 residues. In DNA, the CDR3 is TGTGCCAGCAGTTTAGGGATTAACGCGGTGCAGTACTTC. This translates into CASSLGINAVQYF.

This clone has just one count. The chain couples TRBV10-2 to TRBJ2-1; no reliable D call. V was clipped by 3 bases and J by 9 bases, with 15 bases between them. The V gene's germline CDR1 is WSHSY and CDR2 SAAADI. The CDR3 is made up of 14 amino acids. The CDR3 DNA follows: TGCGCCAGCAGTGATTATTCTGGACCGTCTGAGCAGTTCTTC. As protein: CASSDYSGPSEQFF.

Of note for this clone: The junction differs from germline at one of its ends, possibly a read error. This chain connects TRBV28 to TRBJ1-2; 10 bases agree with TRBD1. CDR1 and CDR2 from the germline V gene are MDHEN and SYDVKM. CDR3 length: 15 amino acids. The CDR3 spells CASTPVGQGDYGYTF. CDR3 nucleotide sequence: TGTGCCAGCACCCCGGTCGGACAGGGGGACTACGGCTACACCTTC.

The rearrangement uses TRBV3-1 (or the pseudogene TRBV3-2) and TRBJ2-3, with TRBD2 identical over 7 bases. The CDR3 covers 14 residues. J lost 7 bases, V lost 1 base, and 5 bases had no gene match. Per the germline V gene, CDR1 is LGHDT and CDR2 is YNNKEL (reference sequence). The CDR3 DNA follows: TGTGCCAGCAGCCAAGCGGGGGGTGGGAATACGCAGTATTTT. It yields the protein CASSQAGGGNTQYF.

This chain uses TRBV5-8 with TRBJ2-1; D possibly corresponds to TRBD2 (6 bases). The CDR3 is 15 residues long. With 4 bases removed from V and 0 bases from J, the gap between germline ends came to 11 bases. Germline V gene sequence: CDR1 SGHTS, CDR2 YDEGEE. In DNA, the CDR3 is TGTGCCAGCAGCCCGGGGGTCAGCTCCTACAATGAGCAGTTCTTC. It is translated as CASSPGVSSYNEQFF.

The chain couples TRBV6-5 to TRBJ2-1, with TRBD2 identical over 7 bases. V lost 2 bases to trimming and J lost 4 bases; unmatched junction nucleotides: 2. The CDR3 runs to 14 residues. Looked up from germline, CDR1 is MNHEY and CDR2 is SVGAGI. In nucleotides, the CDR3 is TGTGCCAGCAGTTACCAGCGGGATTACAATGAGCAGTTCTTC. Residues: CASSYQRDYNEQFF.